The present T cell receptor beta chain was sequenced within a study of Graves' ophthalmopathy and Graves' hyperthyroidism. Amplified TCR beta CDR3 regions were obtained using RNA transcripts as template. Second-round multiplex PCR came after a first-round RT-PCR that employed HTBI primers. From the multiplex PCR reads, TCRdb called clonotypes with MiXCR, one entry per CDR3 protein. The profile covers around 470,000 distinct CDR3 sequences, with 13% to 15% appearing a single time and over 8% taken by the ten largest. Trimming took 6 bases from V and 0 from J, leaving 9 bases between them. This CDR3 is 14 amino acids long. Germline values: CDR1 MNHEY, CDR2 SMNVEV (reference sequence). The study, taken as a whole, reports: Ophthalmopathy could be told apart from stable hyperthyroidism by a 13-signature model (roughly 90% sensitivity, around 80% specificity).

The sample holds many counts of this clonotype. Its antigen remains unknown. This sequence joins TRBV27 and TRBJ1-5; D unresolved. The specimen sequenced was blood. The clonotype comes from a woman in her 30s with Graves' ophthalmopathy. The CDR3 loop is CASRDGYSNQPQHF. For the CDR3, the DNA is TGTGCCAGCAGAGACGGGTATAGCAATCAGCCCCAGCATTTT.